This TCR beta chain was sequenced during a study of Graves' ophthalmopathy and Graves' hyperthyroidism. Study in general: Hyperthyroidism was considered stable when no ophthalmopathy appeared within 18 months of follow-up.

This clonotype was counted at least ten times. Investigators amplified TCR beta CDR3 regions from RNA transcripts. HTBI primers served in a first-round RT-PCR, which a second-round multiplex PCR followed. TCRdb redid the calling of the multiplex PCR reads with MiXCR, one entry per CDR3 protein. Among around 1.1 million distinct CDR3 sequences listed, approximately 35% were seen once. Ineligible for inclusion were patients with other autoimmune diseases, uncontrolled infections, pregnancy or lactation. Diagnostic conclusions were grounded in clinical symptoms, serum thyroxine, TRAb, thyroid ultrasound and orbital computed tomography. CDR3 length: 13 residues. CDR1 and CDR2 (germline): SQVTM, ANQGSEA. V lost 3 bases, J lost 2 bases, and 7 bases lay in between.

Sequencing was done on a sample of peripheral blood or thyroid tissue (not recorded which). The clonotype originates from an adult man with Graves' hyperthyroidism. The rearrangement uses TRBV29-1 and TRBJ2-2; D gene unclear. The CDR3 sequence: CSVDMDNTGELFF. The CDR3 DNA sequence: TGCAGCGTTGATATGGACAACACCGGGGAGCTGTTTTTT.